Below, one T cell receptor (beta chain) is given with its context. This specimen comes from a study of T cell responses to AZD1222 COVID-19 vaccine. Germline V gene sequence: CDR1 SGHRS, CDR2 YFSETQ. The CDR3 contains 14 residues. Trimming pared 4 bases from V and 7 bases from J, leaving 12 bases between. Clones were sequenced by immunoSEQ multiplex PCR, and TCRdb holds only the in-frame ones, with some missing. The table lists about 110,000 clones, roughly nine tenths of them singletons. The sample consisted of peripheral blood, taken on day 0 of AZD1222 vaccination. The sequence derives from an adult in good health. The rearrangement links TRBV5-1 to TRBJ1-6; D gene uncertain. CDR3 protein: CASSPRTGNSPLHF. DNA of the CDR3: TGCGCCAGCAGCCCTCGGACCGGGAATTCACCCCTCCACTTT. Complete variable domain (other parts from reference TRBV5-1 and TRBJ1-6): KAGVTQTPRYLIKTRGQQVTLSCSPISGHRSVSWYQQTPGQGLQFLFEYFSETQRNKGNFPGRFSGRQFSNSRSEMNVSTLELGDSALYLCASSPRTGNSPLHFGNGTRLTVT.